The next 10 T cell receptor beta chains were all read from a single sample in a study of T cell responses to AZD1222 COVID-19 vaccine. The method was immunoSEQ multiplex PCR; TCRdb's version includes in-frame clones alone and lacks a portion of them. Of 120,000 or so clones listed, 80% to 90% are singletons. Specimen: peripheral blood, collected on day 0 of MenACWY control vaccination. All receptors come from an adult in good health.

The chain has TRBV28 and TRBJ2-5; D possibly corresponds to TRBD2 (6 bases). The length of the CDR3 is 13 residues. The V end lost 6 bases, the J end lost 5 bases, and 13 bases lay between the germline ends. CDR1 is MDHEN, CDR2 SYDVKM, per germline. The CDR3 DNA is TGTGCCAGCAGGGGAGGAGTTTGGGAGACCCAGTACTTC. Its translation is CASRGGVWETQYF.

The chain carries TRBV3-1 (or the pseudogene TRBV3-2) and TRBJ2-3, with no clear D. The CDR3 extends over 14 amino acids. Per germline, CDR1 LGHDT and CDR2 YNNKEL (reference sequence). V dropped 3 bases and J dropped 2 bases, with 9 bases sitting between them. The CDR3 loop is CASSQTRNTDTQYF. The CDR3 DNA is TGTGCCAGCAGCCAGACCCGGAACACAGATACGCAGTATTTT.

V is TRBV21-1 and J is TRBJ2-7. TRBV21-1 is a pseudogene locus. CDR3 length: 15 residues. The CDR3 loop reads CASSSQTGPIYEQYF. For the CDR3, the DNA is TGTGCCAGCAGCTCCCAAACGGGACCTATCTACGAGCAGTACTTC.

J is TRBJ2-7 and V is TRBV24-1; D unclear. The V and J ends lost 4 bases and 5 bases respectively, with 8 bases between them. Germline lookup yields CDR1 KGHDR and CDR2 SFDVKD. This CDR3 region has 12 residues. CDR3 coding DNA: TGTGCCACCAGTGACTCTTGGAACGAGCAGTACTTC. It encodes CATSDSWNEQYF.

The CDR3 DNA sequence: TGTGCCAGCAGTGAATGGTGGGGACTAGCGGGAGACCTCCATGAGCAGTTCTTC. Amino acids: CASSEWWGLAGDLHEQFF. The chain employs TRBV6-1 and TRBJ2-1, with 14 bases fitting TRBD2. CDR3 size: 18 residues. V trimming: 2 bases; J trimming: 8 bases; junction bases outside the gene matches: 11. Germline CDR1 reads MNHNS; CDR2 reads SASEGT.

The chain joins TRBV15 to TRBJ2-3; maybe TRBD2 (7 bases). The V end was cut by 1 base, the J end by 10 bases, with 24 bases between. The CDR3 extends over 17 amino acids. Germline V CDR1 and CDR2: LNHNV, YYDKDF (reference sequence). The CDR3 region is CATSRGVGGGAGDPQYF. The CDR3 coding sequence is TGTGCCACCAGCAGAGGTGTAGGGGGAGGGGCGGGAGACCCGCAGTATTTT.

CDR3 protein: CASSPPAYNEQFF. The CDR3 bases are TGTGCCAGCTCACCGCCAGCCTACAATGAGCAGTTCTTC. The chain has TRBV18 and TRBJ2-1; D not certain. CDR1 KGHSH and CDR2 LQKENI come from the germline V gene. Deletions cut 3 bases from V and 2 bases from J, with 5 bases between. The CDR3 contains 13 residues.

The gene calls are TRBV6-2 or TRBV6-3 and TRBJ2-3, with TRBD2 matching 11 bases. The trim removed 6 bases at V and 4 bases at J, leaving 9 bases unmatched. CDR3 length equals 16 residues. Germline V gene data show CDR1 as MNHEY and CDR2 as SVGEGT. CDR3 in DNA: TGTGCCAGCAGCCCGGGACTAGCGGACATAGCAGATACGCAGTATTTT. Translated, it gives CASSPGLADIADTQYF.

This chain links TRBV27 with TRBJ2-7; D might be TRBD2 (6 bases). CDR1 and CDR2 from the germline V gene are MNHEY and SMNVEV (reference sequence). The V gene lost 3 bases and the J gene lost 5 bases, with 8 bases spanning the gap. CDR3 length equals 12 residues. The CDR3 protein is CASSLRGDEQYF. As DNA, the CDR3 is TGTGCCAGCAGTTTGCGGGGCGACGAGCAGTACTTC.

In nucleotides, the CDR3 is TGCGCCAGCAGCCCCGGACAGAGCAACAACTATGGCTACACCTTC. This codes for CASSPGQSNNYGYTF. This rearrangement joins TRBV4-1 to TRBJ1-2; D may be TRBD1 (6 bases). CDR3 length equals 15 residues. Trimming stripped 4 bases from V and 2 bases from J, with 14 bases between. Germline loops: CDR1 MGHRA, CDR2 YSYEKL.